The 20 T cell receptor beta chains below come from one sample, sequenced in a study of cytomegalovirus exposure and HLA in healthy donors. Primers included in the PCR were 60 Vbeta and 13 Jbeta primers. The protocol was immunoSEQ multiplex PCR, while the TCRdb copy is restricted to in-frame clones and leaves out a portion. The table includes approximately 76,000 clones, less than 80% detected once. The sequenced sample consisted of PBMCs. The receptors stem from a man aged 30 to 39 in good health and CMV-seronegative.

The chain links TRBV11-1 to TRBJ1-5; 7 nucleotides align to TRBD1. The CDR3 length is 15 residues. Germline values: CDR1 SGHAT, CDR2 FQDESV (reference sequence). With 3 bases clipped from V and 5 bases from J, the junction kept 7 bases outside the gene matches. The CDR3 DNA sequence: TGTGCCAGCAGCTTTTCAGGGGGATTTGATCAGCCCCAGCATTTT. As protein: CASSFSGGFDQPQHF.

The gene calls are TRBV18 and TRBJ2-1, with 8 bases that match TRBD2. The junction had 10 bases not matched to a gene; V was cut back by 1 base and J by 8 bases. This CDR3 has 16 amino acids. Germline CDR1 and CDR2: KGHSH and LQKENI. CDR3: CASSPQGWTSTHEQFF. The CDR3 DNA follows: TGTGCCAGCTCACCACAAGGATGGACTAGCACCCATGAGCAGTTCTTC.

The chain couples TRBV7-9 to TRBJ2-2; 7 bases line up with TRBD2. This CDR3 region has 13 residues. J lost 5 bases, V lost 11 bases, and 8 bases had no gene match. The germline V gene has CDR1 SEHNR and CDR2 FQNEAQ (reference sequence). In DNA form, the CDR3 reads TGTGCCTCGCAACTAGCGCAAACCGGGGAGCTGTTTTTT. Its translation: CASQLAQTGELFF.

The chain joins TRBV5-1 to TRBJ2-5; perhaps TRBD1 as D (6 bases). V gave up 4 bases and J gave up 1 base, with 11 bases separating them. This CDR3 has 14 amino acids. The V gene's germline CDR1 is SGHRS and CDR2 YFSETQ. The CDR3 loop is CASSHRVGQETQYF. The CDR3 coding sequence is TGCGCCAGCAGCCACAGGGTTGGCCAAGAGACCCAGTACTTC.

Details on this clone: Compared with germline, one end of the junction differs, possibly owing to a read error. The chain combines TRBV7-9 with TRBJ2-7; weak D call: TRBD1 (6 bases). The CDR3 is made up of 12 amino acids. The V gene's germline CDR1 is SEHNR and CDR2 FQNEAQ (reference sequence). The CDR3 coding sequence is TGTTCCAGCAGCTCCGACCAGGGGAGGCAGTACTTC. Encoded protein: CSSSSDQGRQYF.

This clone appeared once. The V call is TRBV18, the J call TRBJ1-1; possibly TRBD1 for D (5 bases). The CDR3 covers 12 residues. Germline assignment: CDR1 KGHSH and CDR2 LQKENI. The ends were cut back, 0 bases at V and 7 bases at J, with 6 bases in the middle. The CDR3 loop is CASSPPGGEAFF. The CDR3 nucleotides read TGTGCCAGCTCACCACCGGGGGGTGAAGCTTTCTTT.

The V gene is TRBV30, the J gene TRBJ2-7, with D perhaps matching TRBD2 (6 bases). Trimming pared 1 base from V and 1 base from J, leaving 20 bases between. The CDR3 is 17 residues long. The germline V gene has CDR1 GTSNPN and CDR2 SVGIG (reference sequence). The CDR3 loop is CAWSGGSKRVNSYEQYF. DNA for the CDR3: TGTGCCTGGAGTGGGGGATCTAAGCGGGTGAATTCCTACGAGCAGTACTTC.

The chain recombines TRBV4-1 with TRBJ2-1; TRBD2 agrees at 8 bases. The germline V gene encodes CDR1 MGHRA and CDR2 YSYEKL. The CDR3 consists of 14 residues. Trimming took 4 bases from V and 8 from J; bases not matched to a gene: 7. CDR3 DNA: TGCGCCAGCAGCCGTGGACTAGCTGGGGATGAGCAGTTCTTC. This encodes CASSRGLAGDEQFF.

The V and J genes are TRBV28 and TRBJ2-1, with 11 bases identical to TRBD2. J lost 8 bases, V lost 8 bases, and 8 bases had no gene match. Germline-derived CDR1 and CDR2 are MDHEN and SYDVKM. The CDR3 runs to 14 residues. The CDR3 bases are TGTGCCAGCCGTCTAGCGGGAGGAAATCATGAGCAGTTCTTC. Translated, it gives CASRLAGGNHEQFF.

The chain employs TRBV5-1 and TRBJ2-7, with 7 bases fitting TRBD2. V lost 0 bases, J lost 3 bases, and 6 bases stayed unmatched. Germline CDR1 and CDR2: SGHRS and YFSETQ. The CDR3 runs to 15 residues. CDR3 sequence: CASSLALAVVYEQYF. CDR3 bases: TGCGCCAGCAGCTTGGCTCTAGCGGTAGTCTACGAGCAGTACTTC.

The CDR3 region is CASSFNGQGNQPQHF. Here the CDR3 DNA reads TGTGCCAGCAGTTTTAACGGACAGGGTAATCAGCCCCAGCATTTT. The chain links TRBV2 to TRBJ1-5; 8 nucleotides line up with TRBD1. V lost 5 bases to trimming and J lost 4 bases; unmatched junction nucleotides: 7. The V gene's germline CDR1 is SNHLY and CDR2 FYNNEI. This CDR3 is built from 15 residues.

The chain links TRBV4-3 to TRBJ2-1; 9 bases map to TRBD2. The germline V gene has CDR1 LGHNA and CDR2 YSLEER. The CDR3 has 15 residues. After removal of 6 bases from V and 0 bases from J, the junction contained 3 bases not matched to a gene. The DNA for the CDR3 is TGCGCCAGCAGACAGACTAGCGGCTCCTACAATGAGCAGTTCTTC. The encoded protein is CASRQTSGSYNEQFF.

As concerns this clone: The sample contains more than one DNA sequence encoding this CDR3. J is TRBJ2-2 and V is TRBV30; a possible D gene is TRBD1 (6 bases). There are 13 residues in the CDR3. CDR1 GTSNPN and CDR2 SVGIG come from the germline V gene (reference sequence). The ends were cut back, 0 bases at V and 5 bases at J, with 7 bases in the middle. The CDR3 protein is CAWSVDRTGELFF. CDR3 in DNA: TGTGCCTGGAGTGTAGACAGGACCGGGGAGCTGTTTTTT.

The chain uses TRBV5-1 and TRBJ2-5, with 12 bases lining up with TRBD1. The length of the CDR3 is 16 residues. Germline CDR1 reads SGHRS; CDR2 reads YFSETQ. V shed 3 bases and J 6 bases; nucleotides not matched to a gene: 9. CDR3 bases: TGCGCCAGCAGCTCGATCGGGACAGGGGGCTTAAAGACCCAGTACTTC. Translated: CASSSIGTGGLKTQYF.

The chain links TRBV5-8 to TRBJ2-5; D not resolved. Germline values: CDR1 SGHTS, CDR2 YDEGEE. The CDR3 loop spans 14 amino acids. Between the trimmed V and J ends, which lost 0 bases and 5 bases, there was a span of 11 bases. The CDR3 loop is CASSLVHRVETQYF. The CDR3 DNA reads TGTGCCAGCAGCTTGGTACATCGGGTGGAGACCCAGTACTTC.

This chain uses TRBV7-9 with TRBJ1-1, with D hard to call. Deletions cut 1 base from V and 6 bases from J, with 6 bases between. The CDR3 contains 12 residues. Germline V gene lookup returns CDR1 SEHNR and CDR2 FQNEAQ (reference sequence). The CDR3 is CASSLVGAEAFF. In nucleotides, the CDR3 is TGTGCCAGCAGCTTAGTGGGCGCTGAAGCTTTCTTT.

The CDR3 here is CSVEGFSGGSDEQYF. Here the CDR3 DNA reads TGCAGCGTTGAAGGCTTCAGCGGGGGGTCTGACGAGCAGTACTTC. The chain links TRBV29-1 to TRBJ2-7; 9 bases agree with TRBD2. After removal of 1 base from V and 5 bases from J, the junction contained 9 bases not matched to a gene. CDR1 is SQVTM, CDR2 ANQGSEA, per germline. The CDR3 is 15 residues long.

V usage is TRBV9 and J usage is TRBJ1-2, with a possible D match to TRBD1 (6 bases). V dropped 5 bases and J dropped 2 bases, with 10 bases sitting between them. Germline-derived CDR1 and CDR2 are SGDLS and YYNGEE. This CDR3 contains 13 residues. Written as DNA, the CDR3 is TGTGCCAGCAGGGGGGGGCCCAACTATGGCTACACCTTC. It yields the protein CASRGGPNYGYTF.

DNA of the CDR3: TGTGCCAGCAGCCCTTACCGGCCGAGCGAGTTGGGCTACACCTTC. Protein product: CASSPYRPSELGYTF. V is TRBV7-2 and J is TRBJ1-2; D remains unclear. V was cut by 5 bases and J by 8 bases, with 21 bases left in between. The germline V gene has CDR1 SGHTA and CDR2 FQGNSA. The CDR3 extends over 15 amino acids.

This clone was counted a few times. This chain joins TRBV28 and TRBJ1-1; D call uncertain. V was shortened by 4 bases and J by 7 bases, with 10 bases between the two germline ends. CDR3 length: 12 residues. Looked up from germline, CDR1 is MDHEN and CDR2 is SYDVKM. CDR3 sequence: CASSYLAGEAFF. The CDR3 bases are TGTGCCAGCAGTTACTTAGCGGGTGAAGCTTTCTTT. The entire variable domain, with the rest obtained from reference TRBV28 and TRBJ1-1, is as follows: DVKVTQSSRYLVKRTGEKVFLECVQDMDHENMFWYRQDPGLGLRLIYFSYDVKMKEKGDIPEGYSVSREKKERFSLILESASTNQTSMYLCASSYLAGEAFFGQGTRLTVV.